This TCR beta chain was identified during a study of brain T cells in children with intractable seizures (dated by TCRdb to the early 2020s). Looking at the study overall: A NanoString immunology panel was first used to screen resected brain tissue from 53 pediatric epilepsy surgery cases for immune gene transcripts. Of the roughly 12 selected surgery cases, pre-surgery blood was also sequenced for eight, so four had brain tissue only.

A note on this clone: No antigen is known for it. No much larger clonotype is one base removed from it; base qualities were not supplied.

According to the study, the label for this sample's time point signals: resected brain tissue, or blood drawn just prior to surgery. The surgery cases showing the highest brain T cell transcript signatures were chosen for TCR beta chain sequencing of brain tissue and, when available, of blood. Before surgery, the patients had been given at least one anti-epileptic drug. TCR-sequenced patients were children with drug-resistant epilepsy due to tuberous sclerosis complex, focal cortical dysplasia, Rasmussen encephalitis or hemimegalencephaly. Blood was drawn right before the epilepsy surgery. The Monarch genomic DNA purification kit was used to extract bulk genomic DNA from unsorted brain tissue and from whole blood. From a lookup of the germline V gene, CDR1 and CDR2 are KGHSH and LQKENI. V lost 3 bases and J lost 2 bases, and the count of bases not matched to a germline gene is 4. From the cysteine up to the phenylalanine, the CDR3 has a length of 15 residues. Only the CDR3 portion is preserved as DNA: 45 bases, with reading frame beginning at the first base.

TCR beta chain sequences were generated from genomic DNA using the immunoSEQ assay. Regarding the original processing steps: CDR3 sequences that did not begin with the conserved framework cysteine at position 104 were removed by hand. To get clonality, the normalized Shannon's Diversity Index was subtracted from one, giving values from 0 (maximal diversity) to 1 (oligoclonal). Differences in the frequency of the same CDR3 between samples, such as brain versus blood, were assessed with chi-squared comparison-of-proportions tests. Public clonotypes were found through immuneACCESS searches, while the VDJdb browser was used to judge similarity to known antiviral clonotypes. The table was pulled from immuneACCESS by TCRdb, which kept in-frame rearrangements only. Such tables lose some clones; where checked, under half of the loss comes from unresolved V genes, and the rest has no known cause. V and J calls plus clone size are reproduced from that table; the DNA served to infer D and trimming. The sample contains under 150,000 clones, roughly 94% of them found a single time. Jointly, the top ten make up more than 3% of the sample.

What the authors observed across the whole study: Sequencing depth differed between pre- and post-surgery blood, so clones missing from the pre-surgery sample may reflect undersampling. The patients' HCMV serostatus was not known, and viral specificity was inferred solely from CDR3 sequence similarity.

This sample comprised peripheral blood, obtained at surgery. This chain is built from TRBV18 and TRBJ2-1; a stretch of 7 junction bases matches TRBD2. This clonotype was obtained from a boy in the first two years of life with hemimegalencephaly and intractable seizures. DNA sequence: TGTGCCAGCTCACCTCCACTAGCGCCCTACAATGAGCAGTTCTTC. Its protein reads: CASSPPLAPYNEQFF.